This TCR beta chain came from a study of T cell clusters in autoimmune cytopenias. Overall study findings and caveats: Active autoimmune hepatitis patients had roughly 3-fold fewer exclusive TRB clusters than healthy donors. No experiment has yet validated the function of the T cell clusters defined in silico. The cluster-lack signature was not seen for secondary cytopenia versus chronic lymphocytic leukemia. Primary autoimmune cytopenia patients appeared to lack physiological T cell clusters present in healthy donors.

One tube held mixed TRB-A and TRB-B primer pools for touch-down PCR. For each CDR3 protein, TCRdb gives one entry from its re-call of the multiplex PCR reads, without DNA. The sample includes roughly 8,000 distinct CDR3 sequences. Germline V CDR1 and CDR2: SGHTA, FQGNSA. The CDR3 length is 14 residues. Each sample's input was 250 ng genomic DNA, 38,000 or so genome equivalents. This clonotype is classed as medium-sized by frequency. What it binds is unknown. The rearrangement links TRBV7-2 to TRBJ1-1; TCRdb lists TRBD1, though no DNA is available to test this call. The TCR was taken from a human donor with an autoimmune cytopenia or autoimmune hepatitis (not recorded which). Sequenced: peripheral blood. The CDR3: CASSLATGFTEAFF.